Each of the 27 T cell receptor beta chains below was sequenced from the same sample in a study of cytomegalovirus exposure and HLA in healthy donors. Using immunoSEQ multiplex PCR, the repertoire was profiled, and TCRdb retains in-frame clones only, with some absent. The table shows 80,000 to 90,000 clones, with approximately 96% occurring only once. Sequencing was performed on PBMCs. The receptors were gathered from a man younger than 35 in good health and CMV-seronegative.

This sequence joins TRBV19 and TRBJ2-5; D perhaps matches TRBD2 (6 bases). Trimming stripped 10 bases from V and 3 bases from J, with 9 bases between. CDR3 size: 11 residues. Per the germline V gene, CDR1 is LNHDA and CDR2 is SQIVND (reference sequence). CDR3 coding DNA: TGTGCCACTCGACTAGAAGAGACCCAGTACTTC. Protein: CATRLEETQYF.

The V and J genes are TRBV7-9 and TRBJ1-2, with TRBD1 matching 8 bases. The CDR3 has 16 residues. Germline loops: CDR1 SEHNR, CDR2 FQNEAQ (reference sequence). V lost 5 bases and J lost 7; bases outside the gene matches: 15. CDR3 in amino acids: CASSMCRTGRLCGYTF. The CDR3 region has the DNA TGTGCCAGCAGCATGTGTCGGACAGGGAGGCTATGTGGCTACACCTTC.

The chain links TRBV2 to TRBJ2-6; possibly TRBD2 for D (5 bases). From germline, CDR1 is SNHLY and CDR2 FYNNEI. V lost 1 base and J 3 bases, leaving 7 bases between the germline ends. This CDR3 is 15 amino acids long. CDR3 protein: CASSEVRGGANVLTF. CDR3 DNA: TGTGCCAGCAGTGAAGTCCGGGGTGGGGCCAACGTCCTGACTTTC.

The chain links TRBV19 to TRBJ1-1; perhaps TRBD1 as D (5 bases). CDR3 length equals 15 residues. The germline V gene encodes CDR1 LNHDA and CDR2 SQIVND (reference sequence). V was clipped by 2 bases and J by 0 bases, with 10 bases between them. CDR3 protein: CASSIIGGMNTEAFF. The CDR3 DNA reads TGTGCCAGTAGTATAATTGGGGGGATGAACACTGAAGCTTTCTTT.

Only one count was recorded for this clone. The CDR3 sequence is CASSFDAGGGYNEQFF. The DNA for the CDR3 is TGTGCCAGCAGCTTTGACGCGGGAGGGGGATACAATGAGCAGTTCTTC. J is TRBJ2-1 and V is TRBV11-2; 9 bases align to TRBD2. The V segment lost 3 bases and the J segment 4 bases; nucleotides outside the gene matches: 7. CDR1 and CDR2 (germline): SGHAT, FQNNGV. The CDR3 spans 16 residues.

This chain joins TRBV7-9 and TRBJ2-1; 14 bases map to TRBD2. Per the germline V gene, CDR1 is SEHNR and CDR2 is FQNEAQ (reference sequence). The CDR3 sequence is 18 residues long. V lost 2 bases to trimming and J lost 6 bases; unmatched junction nucleotides: 9. The CDR3 DNA reads as TGTGCCAGCAGCTTAAGAGGGACTAGCGGGAGATTCACCAATGAGCAGTTCTTC. Translation: CASSLRGTSGRFTNEQFF.

The CDR3 nucleotides read TGTGCCAGCGGACTAGCGGGAGCCACAGATACGCAGTATTTT. Translation: CASGLAGATDTQYF. This sequence joins TRBV6-5 and TRBJ2-3; 13 positions match TRBD2. V lost 8 bases and J lost 2; bases outside the gene matches: 1. The CDR3 consists of 14 residues. CDR1 MNHEY and CDR2 SVGAGI come from the germline V gene.

This rearrangement joins TRBV2 to TRBJ2-1; D perhaps matches TRBD2 (6 bases). The CDR3 covers 13 residues. The V gene lost 2 bases and the J gene lost 6 bases, with 8 bases spanning the gap. Germline V gives CDR1 SNHLY, CDR2 FYNNEI. The CDR3 reads CASSEMRGNEQFF. As DNA, the CDR3 is TGTGCCAGCAGTGAAATGCGGGGCAATGAGCAGTTCTTC.

This chain connects TRBV5-1 to TRBJ2-1; 14 nucleotides match TRBD2. Germline assignment: CDR1 SGHRS and CDR2 YFSETQ. The V gene end was trimmed by 7 bases and the J gene end by 4 bases; junction bases not matched to a gene: 13. The CDR3 runs to 18 residues. CDR3 sequence: CASGIGRLAGGPYNEQFF. In DNA, the CDR3 is TGCGCCAGCGGGATTGGGAGACTAGCGGGAGGGCCTTACAATGAGCAGTTCTTC.

The J gene is TRBJ2-3, the V gene TRBV10-3, with TRBD2 matching over 13 bases. Trimming at V came to 7 bases and at J to 0 bases, leaving 4 bases not matched to a gene. Germline lookup yields CDR1 ENHRY and CDR2 SYGVKD. This CDR3 contains 16 residues. The CDR3 reads CAITPGLAGSTDTQYF. The CDR3 DNA is TGTGCCATCACGCCGGGACTAGCGGGAAGCACAGATACGCAGTATTTT.

This chain uses TRBV7-9 with TRBJ1-4; 9 bases align to TRBD1. V was pared by 5 bases and J by 5 bases, with 3 bases of the junction left unmatched. Germline V gives CDR1 SEHNR, CDR2 FQNEAQ (reference sequence). The CDR3 is 14 amino acids. This CDR3 reads CASSPGTGNEKLFF. CDR3 coding DNA: TGTGCCAGCAGCCCCGGGACAGGGAATGAAAAACTGTTTTTT.

The chain combines TRBV19 with TRBJ2-1, with 9 nucleotides matching TRBD2. The CDR3 covers 16 residues. Trimming cost V 3 bases and J 4 bases; bases outside gene matches: 7. Germline V gene data show CDR1 as LNHDA and CDR2 as SQIVND (reference sequence). As DNA, the CDR3 is TGTGCCAGTAGTATCGGGCTAGCGGGACATTACAATGAGCAGTTCTTC. Amino acids: CASSIGLAGHYNEQFF.

The chain recombines TRBV5-8 with TRBJ1-5; perhaps TRBD1 as D (5 bases). With 2 bases removed from V and 0 bases from J, the gap between germline ends came to 12 bases. The germline V gene has CDR1 SGHTS and CDR2 YDEGEE. The CDR3 runs to 16 residues. Written as DNA, the CDR3 is TGTGCCAGCAGCTTCGGGCGGGGGGTTAGCAATCAGCCCCAGCATTTT. Translated: CASSFGRGVSNQPQHF.

This clone has just one count. This sequence joins TRBV6-6 and TRBJ1-5, with unresolved D. The CDR3 spans 14 residues. Germline CDR1 reads MNHNY; CDR2 reads SVGAGI (reference sequence). V was cut by 7 bases and J by 2 bases, with 12 bases left in between. CDR3 bases: TGTGCCAGCACCCGGGGATTGGGCAATCAGCCCCAGCATTTT. The encoded protein is CASTRGLGNQPQHF.

This clone showed up just once. V and J are TRBV6-1 and TRBJ2-7; no clear D. The V end was cut by 2 bases, the J end by 0 bases, with 8 bases between. CDR3 size: 14 residues. Germline CDR1 is MNHNS and CDR2 is SASEGT. CDR3 sequence reads: CASSEQLSSYEQYF. CDR3 coding DNA: TGTGCCAGCAGTGAACAACTTAGCTCCTACGAGCAGTACTTC.

The chain has TRBV11-3 and TRBJ2-5; 10 bases match TRBD1. Germline trimming cut 0 bases from V and 5 bases from J; bases unmatched to any gene: 9. The CDR3 has 17 amino acids. CDR1 SGHNT and CDR2 YENEEA come from the germline V gene. This chain's CDR3 is CASSLEGWGQGMETQYF. The CDR3 DNA reads as TGTGCCAGCAGCTTAGAGGGTTGGGGACAGGGGATGGAGACCCAGTACTTC.

The chain couples TRBV2 to TRBJ2-7; 7 bases line up with TRBD1. The junction had 6 bases not matched to a gene; V was cut back by 7 bases and J by 0 bases. Germline V lookup: CDR1 SNHLY, CDR2 FYNNEI. The CDR3 loop spans 14 amino acids. The CDR3, as DNA: TGTGCCAGCACCGGGACAGAATACTCCTACGAGCAGTACTTC. Translating it yields CASTGTEYSYEQYF.

This chain links TRBV14 with TRBJ2-1; no clear D gene. The CDR3 runs to 14 residues. With 1 base removed from V and 1 base from J, the gap between germline ends came to 5 bases. Germline V gives CDR1 SGHDN, CDR2 FVKESK. The CDR3 DNA reads as TGTGCCAGCAGCCAAGTCCTATCCTACAATGAGCAGTTCTTC. Translated, it gives CASSQVLSYNEQFF. Supplemented by reference TRBV14 and TRBJ2-1, the full variable domain reads EAGVTQFPSHSVIEKGQTVTLRCDPISGHDNLYWYRRVMGKEIKFLLHFVKESKQDESGMPNNRFLAERTGGTYSTLKVQPAELEDSGVYFCASSQVLSYNEQFFGPGTRLTVL.

J is TRBJ2-1 and V is TRBV11-2, with TRBD2 matching 10 bases. Trimming cost V 0 bases and J 4 bases; bases outside gene matches: 6. Looked up from germline, CDR1 is SGHAT and CDR2 is FQNNGV. This CDR3 contains 17 residues. CDR3 coding DNA: TGTGCCAGCAGCTTAGATCGCAGGACTAGCGGTTACAATGAGCAGTTCTTC. Translated: CASSLDRRTSGYNEQFF.

The V call is TRBV7-9, the J call TRBJ2-5; possibly TRBD1 for D (5 bases). This CDR3 has 17 residues. Germline CDR1 is SEHNR and CDR2 is FQNEAQ (reference sequence). V shed 5 bases and J shed 0 bases, with 19 bases lying between them. The CDR3 sequence: CASSPKLMGRDQETQYF. CDR3 sequence (DNA): TGTGCCAGCAGCCCCAAACTGATGGGCAGGGACCAAGAGACCCAGTACTTC.

The chain couples TRBV9 to TRBJ2-1; maybe TRBD1 (6 bases). CDR3 length: 19 amino acids. V was pared by 4 bases and J by 3 bases, with 26 bases between. Per germline, CDR1 SGDLS and CDR2 YYNGEE. This CDR3 is CASSSHSLLQGANYNEQFF. The CDR3 nucleotides read TGTGCCAGCAGCTCCCATTCCCTACTACAGGGAGCCAACTACAATGAGCAGTTCTTC.

CDR3 amino acids: CASSGQGTNYGYTF. CDR3 coding DNA: TGTGCCAGCAGCGGGCAGGGGACTAACTATGGCTACACCTTC. This chain uses TRBV9 with TRBJ1-2; D possibly corresponds to TRBD1 (6 bases). The length of the CDR3 is 14 residues. Germline V lookup: CDR1 SGDLS, CDR2 YYNGEE. V was trimmed by 3 bases and J by 0 bases, leaving 9 bases between them.

The chain links TRBV11-3 to TRBJ2-1; perhaps TRBD1 as D (5 bases). Trimming took off 4 bases at V and 11 bases at J, with 12 bases between the two ends. CDR1 and CDR2 (germline): SGHNT, YENEEA. CDR3 length equals 12 residues. The CDR3 protein is CASSSTQGQQFF. CDR3 in DNA: TGTGCCAGCAGCTCCACCCAGGGCCAGCAGTTCTTC.

The CDR3 bases are TGTGCCAGCAGCTTAGCTGGACTAGCGGGTGAGACCCAGTACTTC. Amino acids: CASSLAGLAGETQYF. The chain recombines TRBV7-3 with TRBJ2-5; 11 bases are shared with TRBD2. The CDR3 length is 15 residues. V was clipped by 2 bases and J by 5 bases; unmatched bases: 4. Germline V gene sequence: CDR1 SGHTA, CDR2 FQGTGA.

The genes are TRBV5-8 and TRBJ2-7; D unresolved. The CDR3 loop spans 12 amino acids. Looked up from germline, CDR1 is SGHTS and CDR2 is YDEGEE. V gave up 0 bases and J gave up 3 bases, with 4 bases separating them. The chain's CDR3 is CASSLVLYEQYF. Written as DNA, the CDR3 is TGTGCCAGCAGCTTGGTTCTCTACGAGCAGTACTTC.

The table lists this clone with a count of one. This chain connects TRBV28 to TRBJ2-4, with a tentative D call TRBD2 (5 bases). With 4 bases removed from V and 1 base from J, the gap between germline ends came to 11 bases. The CDR3 is 15 residues long. Per the germline V gene, CDR1 is MDHEN and CDR2 is SYDVKM. In DNA, the CDR3 is TGTGCCAGCAGTTCCTTCGGGGTGGCCAAAAACATTCAGTACTTC. This codes for CASSSFGVAKNIQYF.

This chain connects TRBV28 to TRBJ2-5, with D unclear. Germline V gene lookup returns CDR1 MDHEN and CDR2 SYDVKM. The CDR3 covers 13 residues. V lost 6 bases to trimming and J lost 1 base, with 9 bases between them. Here the CDR3 reads CASSLPGQETQYF. In nucleotides, the CDR3 is TGTGCCAGCAGCCTGCCAGGCCAAGAGACCCAGTACTTC.